A selection of T cell receptor beta chains follows, all from one sample in a study of blood T cell repertoires in COVID-19. Sequenced by immunoSEQ multiplex PCR; TCRdb stores in-frame clones only, minus some. The sample lists around 250,000 clones; approximately 90% were seen once. Sequencing was carried out using PBMCs or T cells enriched from blood (not recorded which). The source is a middle-aged man who had been exposed to COVID-19. CDR3s include the opening cysteine and the closing phenylalanine or tryptophan. A D gene is named only where the DNA matches it firmly. Clone size is given for some rows only: seen once, a few or many times, or a class if the clone is expanded.

clone size	V gene	J gene	D gene	CDR3 DNA	CDR3 protein
.	TRBV6-1	TRBJ2-3	TRBD2	TGTGCCAGCAGAGAACACCTAGCGGGGGGGTTCGGGGATACGCAGTATTTT	CASREHLAGGFGDTQYF
.	TRBV5-6	TRBJ1-4	.	TGTGCCAGCAGCCCCCCGGGGGGGGCTAATGAAAAACTGTTTTTT	CASSPPGGANEKLFF
.	TRBV6-2/TRBV6-3	TRBJ2-3	.	TGTGCCAGCAGTTCGCGACAGCGCGGCCGCACAGATACGCAGTATTTT	CASSSRQRGRTDTQYF
.	TRBV6-2/TRBV6-3	TRBJ2-1	TRBD2	TGTGCCAGCAGTTACGGAGGGGTAAGCGGGAGGACGTGGGATGAGCAGTTCTTC	CASSYGGVSGRTWDEQFF
many	TRBV11-2	TRBJ1-3	TRBD1	TGTGCCAGCAGCTCCCTTCGAGACAGGGTAAACACCATATATTTT	CASSSLRDRVNTIYF
.	TRBV19	TRBJ2-2	.	TGTGCCAGTAGTATTGGCGGGCCAGACACCGGGGAGCTGTTTTTT	CASSIGGPDTGELFF
.	TRBV10-3	TRBJ1-2	.	TGTGCCATCAGCCCTTTAAACTATGGCTACACCTTC	CAISPLNYGYTF
.	TRBV10-3	TRBJ1-2	.	TGTGTCATCACAACCTCGCCGGGGACAAACTATGGCTACACCTTC	CVITTSPGTNYGYTF
.	TRBV6-4	TRBJ1-5	.	TGTGCCAGCAGGGGGCGAGGCTCGGATCAGCCCCAGCATTTT	CASRGRGSDQPQHF
.	TRBV5-5	TRBJ2-5	.	TGTGCCAGCAGAAGTCTCAAGGGGTACCAAGAGACCCAGTACTTC	CASRSLKGYQETQYF
.	TRBV19	TRBJ1-5	.	TGTGCCAGTAGGGACAGCAATAATCAGCCCCAGCATTTT	CASRDSNNQPQHF
.	TRBV4-1	TRBJ2-6	.	TGCGCCAGCAGCCAAGTGGGGACACCAACCTCTGGGGCCAACGTCCTGACTTTC	CASSQVGTPTSGANVLTF
.	TRBV6-4	TRBJ2-2	.	TGTGCCAGCAGATGGGACTCCGCGGGGACCGGGGAGCTGTTTTTT	CASRWDSAGTGELFF
once	TRBV25-1	TRBJ1-2	TRBD1	TGTGCCAGCAGTGAAGTGGACAGGGGATCCTACACCTTC	CASSEVDRGSYTF
.	TRBV28	TRBJ1-5	.	TGTGCCAGCAGTTTGATCCTTCCCACAGATAGCAATCAGCCCCAGCATTTT	CASSLILPTDSNQPQHF
.	TRBV5-1	TRBJ2-1	TRBD2	TGCGCCAGCAGCTTCGGACTAGCCGGCGGATACAATGAGCAGTTCTTC	CASSFGLAGGYNEQFF
.	TRBV10-3	TRBJ1-1	TRBD1	TGTGCCATCAATGGAGGGGGCACGCCGAACACTGAAGCTTTCTTT	CAINGGGTPNTEAFF
.	TRBV18	TRBJ1-1	TRBD1	TGTGCCAGCTCACCACCGAGTGCGGGACAGCCGAACACTGAAGCTTTCTTT	CASSPPSAGQPNTEAFF
.	TRBV6-5	TRBJ1-2	.	TGTGCCAGCAGTTACCTCCTAAGAGGCCACTATGGCTACACCTTC	CASSYLLRGHYGYTF
.	TRBV13	TRBJ2-3	TRBD2	TGTGCCAGCAGCTTCAGCGGGGGGGGCCCAGATACGCAGTATTTT	CASSFSGGGPDTQYF
.	TRBV7-8	TRBJ2-7	TRBD2	TGTGCCAGCAGCTTAGCTAGCGGGGCCTACGAGCAGTACTTC	CASSLASGAYEQYF
once	TRBV11-2	TRBJ1-2	.	TGTGCCAGCCCGACAGAGGACGGCTATGGCTACACCTTC	CASPTEDGYGYTF
few	TRBV12-3/TRBV12-4	TRBJ1-1	.	TGTGCCAGCAGTTTAGCGCGGAACACTGAAGCTTTCTTT	CASSLARNTEAFF
.	TRBV5-1	TRBJ1-1	.	TGCGCCAGCAGCTTAGGTGGGGACTTTTACACTGAAGCTTTCTTT	CASSLGGDFYTEAFF
.	TRBV18	TRBJ2-2	.	TGTGCCAGCTCGTACACAGGGAACACCGGGGAGCTGTTTTTT	CASSYTGNTGELFF
.	TRBV7-8	TRBJ2-3	.	TGTGCCAGCAGCTTAACTGATACGCAGTATTTT	CASSLTDTQYF
.	TRBV6-5	TRBJ1-1	.	TGTGCCAGCAGTTACTCGATAGCACTGAACACTGAAGCTTTCTTT	CASSYSIALNTEAFF
.	TRBV7-2	TRBJ2-1	.	TGTGCCAGCAGCTTAATCTGGCAGGGTAATGAGCAGTTCTTC	CASSLIWQGNEQFF
.	TRBV10-3	TRBJ2-7	TRBD2	TGTGCCATCAGTGGACTAGCGGGGGGGTCCTACGAGCAGTACTTC	CAISGLAGGSYEQYF
.	TRBV7-3	TRBJ2-2	.	TGTGCCAGCAGCTCCCGTGCAGGGGCCCGAACCGGGGAGCTGTTTTTT	CASSSRAGARTGELFF
.	TRBV28	TRBJ1-2	TRBD1	TGTGCCAGCAGTTTACCAACCTCCATGGGGACAGCGAAACTCTACTTC	CASSLPTSMGTAKLYF
.	TRBV2	TRBJ1-1	.	TGTGCCAGCAGTGAAAGGACAGTTGAAGCTTTCTTT	CASSERTVEAFF
.	TRBV24-1	TRBJ2-5	.	TGTGCCACCAGTGATGGGGCCCAAGAGACCCAGTACTTC	CATSDGAQETQYF
.	TRBV7-3	TRBJ1-6	TRBD1	TGTGCCAGCAGCTCAGGGACAGGGGTCGATTCACCCCTCCACTTT	CASSSGTGVDSPLHF
.	TRBV6-5	TRBJ1-6	TRBD1	TGTGCCAGCGGAAGACAGGGCTCCTATAATTCACCCCTCCACTTT	CASGRQGSYNSPLHF
.	TRBV12-3/TRBV12-4	TRBJ1-1	TRBD1	TGTGCCAGCAGTACAGGGGAGAACACTGAAGCTTTCTTT	CASSTGENTEAFF
.	TRBV5-4	TRBJ1-2	.	TGTGCCAGCAGCTTGGCCCGGGGGGCAGGGAGGTCTGGCTACACCTTC	CASSLARGAGRSGYTF
.	TRBV11-3	TRBJ2-1	TRBD2	TGTGCCAGCAGCCGTAGCGGGGGGGCCCGAAATGAGCAGTTCTTC	CASSRSGGARNEQFF
.	TRBV3-1/TRBV3-2	TRBJ1-2	TRBD1	TGTGCCAGCAGCCGACCCGGGACAGGGGGCATCGATGGCTACACCTTC	CASSRPGTGGIDGYTF
.	TRBV5-1	TRBJ2-5	.	TGCGCCAGCAGCAATGGGCCGCAAGAGACCCAGTACTTC	CASSNGPQETQYF
.	TRBV28	TRBJ1-5	.	TGTGCCAGCAGTTTAGGGGTCTTGTGGAGGCAGCCCCAGCATTTT	CASSLGVLWRQPQHF
.	TRBV9	TRBJ2-1	TRBD1	TGTGCTACAGGGGGTGGCAATGAGCAGTTCTTC	CATGGGNEQFF
.	TRBV11-2	TRBJ2-6	.	TGTGCCAGCAGCTTAAACGGGTTCCTGACTTTC	CASSLNGFLTF
once	TRBV11-3	TRBJ1-1	TRBD1	TGTGCCAGCAGCTTAAATTACGGACAGGGGAACACTGAAGCTTTCTTT	CASSLNYGQGNTEAFF
.	TRBV27	TRBJ1-6	.	TGTGCCAGCAGTTTATCTCGTTCACCCCTCCACTTT	CASSLSRSPLHF